These 9 T cell receptor beta chains came from one sample sequenced in a study of cytomegalovirus exposure and HLA in healthy donors (dated 2017 in TCRdb). Libraries were made using the immunoSEQ multiplex PCR assay. A mixture of 60 forward primers for TCR Vbeta segments and 13 reverse primers for TCR Jbeta segments was used in the multiplex PCR. The table was pulled from immuneACCESS by TCRdb, which kept in-frame rearrangements only. Such tables lose some clones; where checked, under half of the loss comes from unresolved V genes, and the rest has no known cause. This sample is represented by some 100,000 clones; 79% of them were singletons. Of the sample, roughly 4% is held by the ten largest clones. The specimen was PBMCs. These receptors were obtained from a female donor in good health and CMV-seropositive.

The V and J genes are TRBV29-1 and TRBJ2-3, with 10 bases lining up with TRBD2. This CDR3 region has 14 residues. V lost 7 bases, J lost 6 bases, and 10 bases stayed unmatched. Germline CDR1 reads SQVTM; CDR2 reads ANQGSEA. The CDR3 region is CSESSGRVSDTQYF. The CDR3 DNA follows: TGCAGCGAGTCTAGCGGGAGAGTGAGCGATACGCAGTATTTT.

The V gene is TRBV2, the J gene TRBJ2-1, with TRBD2 matching 7 bases. The length of the CDR3 is 16 residues. The germline V gene encodes CDR1 SNHLY and CDR2 FYNNEI. Trimming at V came to 3 bases and at J to 10 bases, leaving 15 bases not matched to a gene. In DNA, the CDR3 is TGTGCCAGCAGTGATATTTTCGGGGGGTCTGGTTTGGAGCAGTTCTTC. Translation gives CASSDIFGGSGLEQFF.

V gene TRBV5-4 combines with J gene TRBJ2-2; D is uncertain. This CDR3 is built from 12 residues. V gave up 2 bases and J gave up 6 bases, with 5 bases separating them. Per the germline V gene, CDR1 is SGHNT and CDR2 is YYREEE (reference sequence). The CDR3 region has the DNA TGTGCCAGCAGCTTCAGGCCCGGGGAGCTGTTTTTT. Its translation: CASSFRPGELFF.

The chain joins TRBV5-4 to TRBJ2-7, with TRBD2 matching 7 bases. In germline, CDR1 is SGHNT, CDR2 YYREEE (reference sequence). V lost 4 bases to trimming and J lost 2 bases; unmatched junction nucleotides: 6. The CDR3 is 14 residues long. In DNA, the CDR3 is TGTGCCAGCAGCCTAAGCGGGACCACCTACGAGCAGTACTTC. It translates to CASSLSGTTYEQYF.

The chain carries TRBV9 and TRBJ2-5, with 8 bases that match TRBD1. Germline values: CDR1 SGDLS, CDR2 YYNGEE. V lost 0 bases and J lost 5; bases outside the gene matches: 9. This CDR3 comprises 16 residues. CDR3 bases: TGTGCCAGCAGCGTAGGATTGACAGGGGCCGGGGAGACCCAGTACTTC. This sequence encodes CASSVGLTGAGETQYF. Full variable domain (rest looked up from reference TRBV9 and TRBJ2-5): DSGVTQTPKHLITATGQRVTLRCSPRSGDLSVYWYQQSLDQGLQFLIQYYNGEERAKGNILERFSAQQFPDLHSELNLSSLELGDSALYFCASSVGLTGAGETQYFGPGTRLLVL.

The CDR3 reads CASSRTSGPYEQYF. The CDR3 nucleotides are TGTGCCAGTAGTCGGACTAGCGGGCCCTACGAGCAGTACTTC. The V gene is TRBV19, the J gene TRBJ2-5; 11 positions match TRBD2. The J call is doubtful: the DNA matches TRBJ2-7 better. This CDR3 spans 14 amino acids. CDR1 is LNHDA and CDR2 is SQIVND in the germline V gene (reference sequence).

This chain uses TRBV4-3 with TRBJ2-7; weak D call: TRBD2 (5 bases). V lost 0 bases to trimming and J lost 2 bases, with 11 bases between them. CDR3 length: 15 amino acids. Germline-derived CDR1 and CDR2 are LGHNA and YSLEER. CDR3 nucleotide sequence: TGCGCCAGCAGCCAAGATGGGTGGAGGACCTACGAGCAGTACTTC. Its protein product is CASSQDGWRTYEQYF.

The rearrangement joins TRBV5-4 to TRBJ2-5; 8 positions match TRBD2. The CDR3 runs 14 residues. V gave up 0 bases and J gave up 5 bases; unmatched junction bases: 3. Germline V CDR1 and CDR2: SGHNT, YYREEE (reference sequence). This CDR3 is CASSLAASGETQYF. Written as DNA, the CDR3 is TGTGCCAGCAGCTTGGCCGCTAGCGGGGAGACCCAGTACTTC.

The chain combines TRBV6-5 with TRBJ2-1; tentatively, D is TRBD1 (6 bases). The CDR3 is made up of 12 amino acids. Germline V gene data show CDR1 as MNHEY and CDR2 as SVGAGI. V was cut by 7 bases and J by 5 bases, with 9 bases left in between. CDR3 sequence (DNA): TGTGCCAGCACCTCAGGGGACAATGAGCAGTTCTTC. This sequence encodes CASTSGDNEQFF.